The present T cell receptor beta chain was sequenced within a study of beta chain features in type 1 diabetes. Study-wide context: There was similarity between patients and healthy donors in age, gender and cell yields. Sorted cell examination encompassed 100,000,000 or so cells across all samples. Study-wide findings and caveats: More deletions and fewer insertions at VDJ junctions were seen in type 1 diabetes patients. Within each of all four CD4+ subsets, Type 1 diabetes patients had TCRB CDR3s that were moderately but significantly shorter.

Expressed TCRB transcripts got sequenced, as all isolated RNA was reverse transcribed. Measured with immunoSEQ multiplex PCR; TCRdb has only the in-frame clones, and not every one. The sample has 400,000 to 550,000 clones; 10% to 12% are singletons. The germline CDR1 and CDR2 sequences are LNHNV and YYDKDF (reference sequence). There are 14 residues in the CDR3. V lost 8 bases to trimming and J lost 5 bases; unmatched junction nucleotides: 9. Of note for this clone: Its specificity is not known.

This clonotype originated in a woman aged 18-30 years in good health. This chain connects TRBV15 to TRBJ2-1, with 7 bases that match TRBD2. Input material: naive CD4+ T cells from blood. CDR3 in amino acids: CATRTGGYDNEQFF. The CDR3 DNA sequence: TGTGCCACCCGGACCGGGGGGTATGACAATGAGCAGTTCTTC.